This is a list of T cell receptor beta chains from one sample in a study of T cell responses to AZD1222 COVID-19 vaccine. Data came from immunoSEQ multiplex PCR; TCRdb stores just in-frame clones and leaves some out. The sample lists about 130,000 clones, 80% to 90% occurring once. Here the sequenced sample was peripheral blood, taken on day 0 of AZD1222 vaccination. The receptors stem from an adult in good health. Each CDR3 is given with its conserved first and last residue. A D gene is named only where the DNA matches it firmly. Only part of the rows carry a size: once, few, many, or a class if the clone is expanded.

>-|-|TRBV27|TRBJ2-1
TGTGCCAGCAGTTTCATGTCGGCGGGTAGAAATGAGCAGTTCTTC
CASSFMSAGRNEQFF
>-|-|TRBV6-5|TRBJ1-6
TGTGCCAGCAGTTACAATGGACCTAATTCACCCCTCCACTTT
CASSYNGPNSPLHF
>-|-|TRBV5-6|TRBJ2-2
TGTGCCAGCAGCTTGCTGGGGGCCAGCCAGGTTTGGAACACCGGGGAGCTGTTTTTT
CASSLLGASQVWNTGELFF
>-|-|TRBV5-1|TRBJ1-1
TGCGCCAGCAGCTTGGATCCTACAACAGGCACTGAAGCTTTCTTT
CASSLDPTTGTEAFF
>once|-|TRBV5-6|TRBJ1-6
TGTGCCAGCAGCGAAACAGGTGCCCCCCTCCACTTT
CASSETGAPLHF
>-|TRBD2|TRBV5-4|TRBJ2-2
TGTGCCAGCAGCTTGGGACTAGCGGGGGTGAACACCGGGGAGCTGTTTTTT
CASSLGLAGVNTGELFF
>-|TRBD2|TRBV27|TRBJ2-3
TGTGCCAGCAGTTTATCGGGGGGGGATGATACGCAGTATTTT
CASSLSGGDDTQYF
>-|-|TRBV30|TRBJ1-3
TGTGCCTGGAGTGTTGGGGGTAGGGTCGGTGGAAACACCATATATTTT
CAWSVGGRVGGNTIYF
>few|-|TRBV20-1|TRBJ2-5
TGCAGTGCTAGTTATAACCAAGAGACCCAGTACTTC
CSASYNQETQYF
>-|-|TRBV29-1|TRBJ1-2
TGCAGCGTTGAAGTCGGGGGCGATCTCTATGGCTACACCTTC
CSVEVGGDLYGYTF
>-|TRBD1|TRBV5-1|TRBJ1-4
TGCGCCAGCAGCTTGAAGGGGGCGGGTAATGAAAAACTGTTTTTT
CASSLKGAGNEKLFF
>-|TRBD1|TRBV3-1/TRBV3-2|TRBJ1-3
TGTGCCAGCAGCCCGACAGGGATTCAAAGTGTGGGCGACTCTGGAAACACCATATATTTT
CASSPTGIQSVGDSGNTIYF
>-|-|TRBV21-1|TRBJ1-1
TGTGCCAGCAGCAAAGGGTCCGGGCGGCTGAACACTGAAGCTTTCTTT
CASSKGSGRLNTEAFF
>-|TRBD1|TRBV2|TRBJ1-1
TGTGCCAGCAGTCCGGGACAGGGAATTGAAGCTTTCTTT
CASSPGQGIEAFF
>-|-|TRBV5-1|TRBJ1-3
TGCGCCAGCAGAGACGGAGTCTCTGGAAACACCATATATTTT
CASRDGVSGNTIYF
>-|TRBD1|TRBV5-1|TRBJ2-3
TGCGCCAGCAGCTCGACAGGGGGTTTAGATACGCAGTATTTT
CASSSTGGLDTQYF
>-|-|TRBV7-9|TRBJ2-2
TGTGCCAGCATCCCAGGAGGAGGTCGGAACACCGGGGAGCTGTTTTTT
CASIPGGGRNTGELFF
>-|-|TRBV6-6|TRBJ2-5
TGTGCCAGCAGTTACTCCCAGGGGCAAGAGACCCAGTACTTC
CASSYSQGQETQYF
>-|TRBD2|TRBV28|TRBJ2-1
TGTGCCAGCAGTTCGGGACCCTCAGTAGCGGGGGGGCCTGTCTACAATGAGCAGTTCTTC
CASSSGPSVAGGPVYNEQFF
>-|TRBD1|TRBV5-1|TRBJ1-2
TGCGCCAGCAGCTCCGGACAGGGCGGTGGCTACACCTTC
CASSSGQGGGYTF
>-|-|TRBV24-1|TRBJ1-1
TGTGCCACTAAGGCCCGGGAGAGCACTGAAGCTTTCTTT
CATKARESTEAFF
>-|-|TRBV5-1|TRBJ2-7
TGCGCCAGCAGCTTGGAAGGGCAGCCCTACGAGCAGTACTTC
CASSLEGQPYEQYF
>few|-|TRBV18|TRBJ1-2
TGTGCCAGCTCACCACGCAATGCCGAGATACGGGGGCAGGATGGCTACACCTTC
CASSPRNAEIRGQDGYTF
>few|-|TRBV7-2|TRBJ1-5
TGTGCCAGCAGCTTAGTTTTAGAAAAGGGGCAGCCCCAGCATTTT
CASSLVLEKGQPQHF
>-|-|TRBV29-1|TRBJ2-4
TGCAGCGCCACCAACCTTGGGGAAAACATTCAGTACTTC
CSATNLGENIQYF
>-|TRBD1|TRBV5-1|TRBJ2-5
TGCGCCAGCAGCTTGGAGGGCAGGGGGCGAGGGGAGACCCAGTACTTC
CASSLEGRGRGETQYF
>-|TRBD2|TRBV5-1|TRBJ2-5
TGCGCCAGCAGCCGGACTAGCGGCAAGGAAGAGACCCAGTACTTC
CASSRTSGKEETQYF
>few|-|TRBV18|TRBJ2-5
TGTGCCAGCTCACCGAACGGGGCTCAGGAGACCCAGTACTTC
CASSPNGAQETQYF
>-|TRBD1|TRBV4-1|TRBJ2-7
TGCGCCAGCAGCCCGACAGGGCCACAGCCCTACGAGCAGTACTTC
CASSPTGPQPYEQYF
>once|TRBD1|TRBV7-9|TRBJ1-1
TGTGCCGAGGGTCCCAGGGGGACTGAAGCTTTCTTT
CAEGPRGTEAFF
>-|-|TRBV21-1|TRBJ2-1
TGTGCCAGACTCCGGGCAACCGGACTCGACCTAAATGAGCAGTTCTTC
CARLRATGLDLNEQFF
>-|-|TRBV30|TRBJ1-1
TGTGCCTGGACCTACGGGGGTAACACTGAAGCTTTCTTT
CAWTYGGNTEAFF
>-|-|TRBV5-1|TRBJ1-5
TGCGCCAGCAGCTTGTTGGGCCTGGGCAATCAGCCCCAGCATTTT
CASSLLGLGNQPQHF
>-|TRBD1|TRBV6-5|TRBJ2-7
TGTGCCAGCAGTTACCCGGGACAGGGAAACCACGAGCAGTACTTC
CASSYPGQGNHEQYF
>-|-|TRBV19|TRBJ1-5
TGTGCCAGTAGTATAGACGCAGAGAGCAATCAGCCCCAGCATTTT
CASSIDAESNQPQHF
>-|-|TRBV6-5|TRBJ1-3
TGTGCCAGCAGTTACTGGACGGGAGGTGGAAACACCATATATTTT
CASSYWTGGGNTIYF
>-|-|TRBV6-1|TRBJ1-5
TGTGCCAGCAGTGAGCGGGGGTTAGGGCAGCCCCAGCATTTT
CASSERGLGQPQHF
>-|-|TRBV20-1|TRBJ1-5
TGCAGTGCTAGAGATGGCCTGTCCCAGCATTTT
CSARDGLSQHF
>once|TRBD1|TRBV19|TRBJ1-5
TGTGCCAGTAGAGGGACAGGCTCCGTTTTTCAGCCCCAGCATTTT
CASRGTGSVFQPQHF
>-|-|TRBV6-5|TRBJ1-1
TGTGCCAGCAGTCCCCGGACTAACACTGAAGCTTTCTTT
CASSPRTNTEAFF
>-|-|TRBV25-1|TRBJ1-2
TGTGCCAGCAGTAGAGGGGGTGACTATGGCTACACCTTC
CASSRGGDYGYTF
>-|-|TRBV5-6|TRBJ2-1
TGTGCCAGCAGCTGGGGGACTGGCTCCTACAATGAGCAGTTCTTC
CASSWGTGSYNEQFF
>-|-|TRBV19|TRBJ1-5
TGTGCCAGTAATGGAGGGGAGGATCAGCCCCAGCATTTT
CASNGGEDQPQHF
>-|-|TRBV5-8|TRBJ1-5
TGTGCCAGCACCCGACGGCCGGATAGCAATCAGCCCCAGCATTTT
CASTRRPDSNQPQHF
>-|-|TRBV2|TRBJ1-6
TGTGCCAGCAGTGAAGGGGGGAGCTCCTATAATTCACCCCTCCACTTT
CASSEGGSSYNSPLHF
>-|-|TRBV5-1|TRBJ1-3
TGCGCCAGCAGCCCCGGTCCCCGAGGAGTTCCTGGAAACACCATATATTTT
CASSPGPRGVPGNTIYF
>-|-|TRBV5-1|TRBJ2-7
TGCGCCAGCAGCCTAGGAACCAGTGAGCAGTACTTC
CASSLGTSEQYF